This T cell receptor (beta chain) was documented in a study of T cell responses to AZD1222 COVID-19 vaccine. Study-wide results and limits: Repertoire sampling happened only post peak T cell response. Clonal diversity may have been underestimated, and the donors were mostly white British, with more females than males. The breadth and depth of Spike-specific TCRs increased once two AZD1222 doses had been given.

Germline CDR1 reads PRHDT; CDR2 reads FYEKMQ (reference sequence). Trimming removed 3 bases at V and 2 bases at J, with 1 base between. The CDR3 totals 11 residues. Repertoires were generated with immunoSEQ multiplex PCR, while TCRdb's copy carries only in-frame clones and drops some. Of approximately 120,000 clones in the sample, about 93% are singletons; the top ten hold about 0.91%. With regard to this clone: The antigen remains undetermined.

This TCR was recovered from an adult in good health. Here the sequenced sample was peripheral blood, taken on day 0 of AZD1222 vaccination. The chain couples TRBV13 to TRBJ1-1; D not resolved. CDR3 sequence reads: CASSFNTEAFF. CDR3 DNA sequence: TGTGCCAGCAGCTTCAACACTGAAGCTTTCTTT. Complete variable domain (other parts from reference TRBV13 and TRBJ1-1): AAGVIQSPRHLIKEKRETATLKCYPIPRHDTVYWYQQGPGQDPQFLISFYEKMQSDKGSIPDRFSAQQFSDYHSELNMSSLELGDSALYFCASSFNTEAFFGQGTRLTVV.